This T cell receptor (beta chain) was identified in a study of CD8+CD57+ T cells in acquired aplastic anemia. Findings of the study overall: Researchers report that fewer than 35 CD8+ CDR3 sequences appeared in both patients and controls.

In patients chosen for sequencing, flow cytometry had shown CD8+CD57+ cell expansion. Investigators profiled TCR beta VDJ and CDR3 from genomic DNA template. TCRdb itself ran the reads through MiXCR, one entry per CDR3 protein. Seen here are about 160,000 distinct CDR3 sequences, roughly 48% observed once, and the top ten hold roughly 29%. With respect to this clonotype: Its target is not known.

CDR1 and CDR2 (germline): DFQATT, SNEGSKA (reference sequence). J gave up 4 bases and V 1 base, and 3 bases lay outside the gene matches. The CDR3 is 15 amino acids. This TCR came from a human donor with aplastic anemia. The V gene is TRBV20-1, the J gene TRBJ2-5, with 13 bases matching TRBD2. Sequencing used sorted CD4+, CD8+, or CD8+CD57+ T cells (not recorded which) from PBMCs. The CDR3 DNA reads TGCAGTGCTAGAGGGACTAGCGGGAGTTCAGAGACCCAGTACTTC. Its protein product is CSARGTSGSSETQYF.